This T cell receptor (beta chain) stems from a study of shared clonotypes between healthy human individuals. Study-wide results and caveats: Generation probability values for non-shared clonotypes were lower than those for clonotypes shared by all four donors.

This clone was recorded only once. Antigen unknown. Generated by immunoSEQ multiplex PCR, the TCRdb table keeps only in-frame clones and is missing some. The sample contains roughly 1,500,000 clones, approximately 98% of which appear only once. V lost 1 base, J lost 1 base, and 7 bases lay in between. The CDR3 extends over 14 amino acids. Germline CDR1 is SGHTA and CDR2 is FQGTGA. The sequence came from a man in his thirties or forties in good health. Input material: naive CD4+ T cells sorted from blood. The sample's subset: CD45RA+ positively selected. This chain links TRBV7-3 with TRBJ1-1; D gene unclear. CDR3 amino acids: CASSLNLGNTEAFF. The CDR3 DNA follows: TGTGCCAGCAGCTTAAATCTAGGGAACACTGAAGCTTTCTTT.